Listed here are 10 T cell receptor beta chains from one sample, sequenced in a study of blood T cell repertoires in COVID-19. Sequencing used immunoSEQ multiplex PCR; TCRdb keeps in-frame clones, though not all of them. The table has about 140,000 clones, about 87% seen once. The sequencing sample was made of PBMCs or T cells enriched from blood (not recorded which). These receptors came from a man aged 55 to 69 who had recovered from COVID-19.

V is TRBV19 and J is TRBJ2-1, with D uncertain. Germline loops: CDR1 LNHDA, CDR2 SQIVND (reference sequence). This CDR3 has 15 residues. Trimming left V 3 bases short and J 3 bases short, with 12 bases between. The CDR3 loop reads CASSMRSAGYNEQFF. CDR3 DNA sequence: TGTGCCAGTAGTATGAGGTCTGCCGGCTACAATGAGCAGTTCTTC.

The rearrangement uses TRBV19 and TRBJ1-1, with TRBD1 as a possible D gene (6 bases). The CDR3 contains 14 residues. V was cut by 6 bases and J by 3 bases, with 14 bases left in between. Germline loops: CDR1 LNHDA, CDR2 SQIVND (reference sequence). The CDR3 bases are TGTGCCAGTAGAACAACAGGGTGGCACACTGAAGCTTTCTTT. Its translation: CASRTTGWHTEAFF.

The chain combines TRBV21-1 with TRBJ1-1. TRBV21-1 is a documented pseudogene. This CDR3 is built from 15 residues. DNA for the CDR3: TGTGCCAGCAGCAAACCTCAAAACGGGGACACTGAAGCTTTCTTT. Its translation: CASSKPQNGDTEAFF.

This chain joins TRBV9 and TRBJ1-1; a weak D match, TRBD1 (5 bases). The ends were cut back, 0 bases at V and 1 base at J, with 7 bases in the middle. The V gene's germline CDR1 is SGDLS and CDR2 YYNGEE. The CDR3 spans 14 residues. In DNA, the CDR3 is TGTGCCAGCAGCGTAGGTGGACAGAACACTGAAGCTTTCTTT. Its protein product is CASSVGGQNTEAFF.

J is TRBJ1-2 and V is TRBV3-1 (or the pseudogene TRBV3-2); possible D gene TRBD1, 6 bases. Germline V gives CDR1 LGHDT, CDR2 YNNKEL (reference sequence). This CDR3 spans 14 amino acids. The V end lost 4 bases, the J end lost 4 bases, and 13 bases lay between the germline ends. For the CDR3, the DNA is TGTGCCAGCAGCCTGCGGACAGACCTCTATGGCTACACCTTC. Translation: CASSLRTDLYGYTF.

V usage is TRBV7-6 and J usage is TRBJ2-2; 7 nucleotides line up with TRBD2. Germline assignment: CDR1 SGHVS and CDR2 FNYEAQ. The length of the CDR3 is 17 residues. Unmatched junction bases numbered 7, after V lost 1 base and J lost 2 bases. The CDR3 is CASSLGSSGGNTGELFF. The CDR3 nucleotides read TGTGCCAGCAGCTTAGGGTCTAGCGGAGGTAACACCGGGGAGCTGTTTTTT.

The chain couples TRBV24-1 to TRBJ2-3; TRBD2 matches 9 bases. There are 16 residues in the CDR3. Germline CDR1 is KGHDR and CDR2 is SFDVKD. The V and J ends lost 3 bases and 4 bases, in that order; junction bases with no gene match: 7. In nucleotides, the CDR3 is TGTGCCACCAGTGATGCAGCGGGAGGAGGGTCAGATACGCAGTATTTT. It codes for CATSDAAGGGSDTQYF.

This clone was counted a single time. The V gene is TRBV15, the J gene TRBJ2-7; a weak D match, TRBD2 (5 bases). The length of the CDR3 is 13 residues. Per the germline V gene, CDR1 is LNHNV and CDR2 is YYDKDF (reference sequence). The V and J ends lost 5 bases and 3 bases respectively, with 11 bases between them. For the CDR3, the DNA is TGTGCCACCAGCTCTGGACTTGTCTACGAGCAGTACTTC. Protein product: CATSSGLVYEQYF.

The genes are TRBV7-8 and TRBJ1-3; D call uncertain. Deletions cut 1 base from V and 2 bases from J, with 3 bases between. The germline CDR1 and CDR2 sequences are SGHVS and FQNEAQ. This CDR3 contains 13 residues. CDR3 in amino acids: CASSLVTGNTIYF. CDR3 bases: TGTGCCAGCAGCTTAGTAACTGGAAACACCATATATTTT.

The rearrangement uses TRBV28 and TRBJ1-1; D is possibly TRBD1 (6 bases). Germline values: CDR1 MDHEN, CDR2 SYDVKM. Between the trimmed V and J ends, which lost 8 bases and 1 base, there was a span of 11 bases. The CDR3 sequence is 13 residues long. Written as DNA, the CDR3 is TGTGCCAGCCAAGGACAGAGGAACACTGAAGCTTTCTTT. Residues: CASQGQRNTEAFF.